This is a list of T cell receptor beta chains from one sample in a study of cytomegalovirus exposure and HLA in healthy donors. The method was immunoSEQ multiplex PCR; TCRdb's version includes in-frame clones alone and lacks a portion of them. Of about 180,000 clones listed, under 90% are singletons. Specimen: PBMCs. The receptors derive from a man aged 18 to 35 in good health and CMV-seronegative. CDR3s include the opening cysteine and the closing phenylalanine or tryptophan. D genes are given only for firm matches. Clone size, where shown, is once, few, many, or a class for clones that have expanded.

D: .
J: TRBJ2-7
length: 13
size: .
V: TRBV1
CDR3: CTSSLQGADEQYF
DNA: TGCACCAGCAGCCTACAGGGGGCTGACGAGCAGTACTTC

D: .
J: TRBJ2-4
length: 13
size: few
V: TRBV14
CDR3: CASSQSFENIQYF
DNA: TGTGCCAGCAGCCAATCTTTCGAAAACATTCAGTACTTC

D: .
J: TRBJ1-1
length: 14
size: few
V: TRBV4-1
CDR3: CASSQELRNTEAFF
DNA: TGCGCCAGCAGCCAAGAACTGCGCAACACTGAAGCTTTCTTT

D: .
J: TRBJ2-3
length: 15
size: .
V: TRBV9
CDR3: CASSVYPVSTDTQYF
DNA: TGTGCCAGCAGCGTATATCCAGTAAGCACAGATACGCAGTATTTT

D: .
J: TRBJ2-5
length: 14
size: .
V: TRBV25-1
CDR3: CASSDRKEGETQYF
DNA: TGTGCCAGCAGTGATCGGAAGGAGGGGGAGACCCAGTACTTC

D: TRBD1
J: TRBJ2-7
length: 13
size: .
V: TRBV6-6
CDR3: CASSSGQGDEQYF
DNA: TGTGCCAGCAGTTCGGGACAGGGGGACGAGCAGTACTTC

D: TRBD2
J: TRBJ2-1
length: 17
size: .
V: TRBV4-1
CDR3: CASSQASGLAGINEQFF
DNA: TGCGCCAGCAGCCAAGCTTCGGGACTAGCGGGAATAAATGAGCAGTTCTTC

D: .
J: TRBJ1-1
length: 12
size: once
V: TRBV7-9
CDR3: CASSLAETEAFF
DNA: TGTGCCAGCAGCTTGGCGGAGACTGAAGCTTTCTTT

D: .
J: TRBJ1-1
length: 14
size: .
V: TRBV6-5
CDR3: CASTPRRGNTEAFF
DNA: TGTGCCAGCACTCCCCGGCGGGGCAACACTGAAGCTTTCTTT

D: .
J: TRBJ2-1
length: 13
size: .
V: TRBV6-1
CDR3: CASSELLENEQFF
DNA: TGTGCCAGCAGCGAACTCTTAGAAAATGAGCAGTTCTTC

D: .
J: TRBJ1-6
length: 15
size: few
V: TRBV14
CDR3: CASSQGYGANSPLHF
DNA: TGTGCCAGCAGCCAAGGGTATGGGGCCAATTCACCCCTCCACTTT

D: TRBD2
J: TRBJ2-2
length: 17
size: .
V: TRBV4-3
CDR3: CASSLLGLAENTGELFF
DNA: TGCGCCAGCAGCCTCCTAGGACTAGCGGAGAACACCGGGGAGCTGTTTTTT

D: .
J: TRBJ1-6
length: 15
size: .
V: TRBV7-2
CDR3: CASSFTRQTNSPLHF
DNA: TGTGCCAGCAGCTTTACGAGGCAAACTAATTCACCCCTCCACTTT

D: TRBD2
J: TRBJ2-1
length: 15
size: .
V: TRBV27
CDR3: CASSFGLAGAGEQFF
DNA: TGTGCCAGCAGTTTTGGACTAGCGGGAGCGGGGGAGCAGTTCTTC

D: .
J: TRBJ1-1
length: 14
size: .
V: TRBV7-2
CDR3: CASSLAAGNTEAFF
DNA: TGTGCCAGCAGCTTAGCGGCGGGGAACACTGAAGCTTTCTTT

D: .
J: TRBJ2-7
length: 13
size: .
V: TRBV7-2
CDR3: CASSPAGGYEQYF
DNA: TGTGCCAGCAGCCCAGCGGGTGGCTACGAGCAGTACTTC

D: .
J: TRBJ1-4
length: 15
size: .
V: TRBV28
CDR3: CASSLSGRGDEKLFF
DNA: TGTGCCAGCAGTTTGAGCGGCAGGGGTGACGAAAAACTGTTTTTT

D: .
J: TRBJ1-6
length: 16
size: few
V: TRBV4-1
CDR3: CASSLHLGATNSPLHF
DNA: TGCGCCAGCAGCCTTCACTTAGGGGCGACCAATTCACCCCTCCACTTT

D: .
J: TRBJ1-1
length: 17
size: .
V: TRBV4-1
CDR3: CASSQDRNTPGNTEAFF
DNA: TGCGCCAGCAGCCAAGATCGGAACACCCCGGGGAACACTGAAGCTTTCTTT

D: TRBD2
J: TRBJ2-2
length: 16
size: .
V: TRBV27
CDR3: CASSLLASGSTGELFF
DNA: TGTGCCAGCAGTTTATTGGCTAGCGGGAGTACCGGGGAGCTGTTTTTT

D: .
J: TRBJ1-5
length: 16
size: .
V: TRBV25-1
CDR3: CASSPEGVYSNQPQHF
DNA: TGTGCCAGCAGCCCTGAGGGGGTGTATAGCAATCAGCCCCAGCATTTT

D: TRBD1
J: TRBJ2-7
length: 14
size: .
V: TRBV9
CDR3: CASSAGQGGYEQYF
DNA: TGTGCCAGCAGCGCCGGACAGGGTGGCTACGAGCAGTACTTC

D: .
J: TRBJ2-1
length: 13
size: .
V: TRBV12-5
CDR3: CASGLVLGAEQFF
DNA: TGTGCTAGTGGTTTGGTACTTGGAGCAGAGCAGTTCTTC

D: .
J: TRBJ1-6
length: 14
size: .
V: TRBV5-4
CDR3: CASTLDKYNSPLHF
DNA: TGTGCCAGCACCCTGGACAAATATAATTCACCCCTCCACTTT

D: TRBD1
J: TRBJ1-1
length: 15
size: .
V: TRBV25-1
CDR3: CASSEVKGAGTEAFF
DNA: TGTGCCAGCAGTGAAGTGAAGGGGGCGGGTACTGAAGCTTTCTTT

D: TRBD1
J: TRBJ1-6
length: 14
size: .
V: TRBV6-5
CDR3: CASSWGQGNSPLHF
DNA: TGTGCCAGCAGCTGGGGACAGGGTAATTCACCCCTCCACTTT

D: .
J: TRBJ1-1
length: 14
size: .
V: TRBV6-5
CDR3: CASRKGHQNTEAFF
DNA: TGTGCCAGCAGGAAGGGACACCAGAACACTGAAGCTTTCTTT

D: .
J: TRBJ1-5
length: 15
size: .
V: TRBV19
CDR3: CASSPPSGGSQPQHF
DNA: TGTGCCAGTAGCCCTCCAAGCGGGGGGAGTCAGCCCCAGCATTTT

D: .
J: TRBJ2-1
length: 19
size: .
V: TRBV9
CDR3: CASSSQIPNRGTGHNEQFF
DNA: TGTGCCAGCAGCTCCCAAATACCCAATAGGGGGACCGGTCACAATGAGCAGTTCTTC

D: .
J: TRBJ2-6
length: 16
size: .
V: TRBV4-2
CDR3: CASSQDGGAGANVLTF
DNA: TGTGCCAGCAGCCAAGACGGAGGGGCTGGGGCCAACGTCCTGACTTTC

D: .
J: TRBJ2-7
length: 14
size: .
V: TRBV6-1
CDR3: CASTFSGDLREQYF
DNA: TGTGCCAGCACTTTTTCGGGGGACCTCCGCGAGCAGTACTTC

D: TRBD1
J: TRBJ2-1
length: 14
size: .
V: TRBV5-1
CDR3: CASSVLPQGNEQFF
DNA: TGCGCCAGCAGTGTACTCCCACAGGGGAATGAGCAGTTCTTC

D: TRBD1
J: TRBJ1-6
length: 15
size: .
V: TRBV25-1
CDR3: CASSEQGAANSPLHF
DNA: TGTGCCAGCAGTGAGCAGGGGGCGGCTAATTCACCCCTCCACTTT

D: TRBD1
J: TRBJ1-2
length: 15
size: .
V: TRBV4-3
CDR3: CASSPDVGGDYGYTF
DNA: TGCGCCAGCAGCCCCGACGTAGGGGGCGACTATGGCTACACCTTC

D: TRBD2
J: TRBJ2-7
length: 12
size: .
V: TRBV28
CDR3: CASFGGSYEQYF
DNA: TGTGCCAGTTTCGGGGGGAGCTACGAGCAGTACTTC

D: .
J: TRBJ2-3
length: 13
size: .
V: TRBV7-3
CDR3: CASSQAGTDTQYF
DNA: TGTGCCAGCAGCCAAGCGGGCACAGATACGCAGTATTTT

D: TRBD1
J: TRBJ1-1
length: 16
size: once
V: TRBV2
CDR3: CASSFDPGQPNTEAFF
DNA: TGTGCCAGCAGTTTCGACCCGGGACAGCCGAACACTGAAGCTTTCTTT

D: .
J: TRBJ2-1
length: 15
size: .
V: TRBV7-2
CDR3: CASSLVRGTYNEQFF
DNA: TGTGCCAGCAGCCTAGTGCGGGGTACCTACAATGAGCAGTTCTTC

D: .
J: TRBJ1-2
length: 11
size: .
V: TRBV18
CDR3: CASSPGSGYTF
DNA: TGTGCCAGCTCTCCGGGATCTGGCTACACCTTC

D: .
J: TRBJ2-6
length: 18
size: few
V: TRBV5-4
CDR3: CASSRGGGSPSGANVLTF
DNA: TGTGCCAGCAGCCGGGGCGGAGGGTCCCCCTCTGGGGCCAACGTCCTGACTTTC

D: .
J: TRBJ2-1
length: 12
size: .
V: TRBV7-6
CDR3: CASSLQGYEQFF
DNA: TGTGCCAGCAGCTTACAGGGGTATGAGCAGTTCTTC

D: .
J: TRBJ1-5
length: 13
size: once
V: TRBV7-9
CDR3: CASSRGENQPQHF
DNA: TGTGCCAGCAGCCGGGGGGAGAATCAGCCCCAGCATTTT

D: TRBD1
J: TRBJ1-1
length: 14
size: .
V: TRBV5-1
CDR3: CASSEDRVDTEAFF
DNA: TGCGCCAGCAGCGAAGACAGGGTAGACACTGAAGCTTTCTTT